The 29 T cell receptor beta chains listed next were all sequenced from one sample in a study of low-dose radiotherapy and immunotherapy resistance in tumors. The time point was: before trial treatment. First-strand cDNA used TRAV- and TRBV-specific primers, covering alpha and beta chains. TCR amplification involved 20 PCR cycles with a constant-region primer and V-primer adapter. TCRdb independently ran MiXCR on the reads; one entry per CDR3 protein. This sample has 40,000 or so distinct CDR3 sequences; 31% occur once, and the top ten carry around 3.9%. Material: PBMCs, obtained before treatment. The origin of the receptors is a male donor with gallbladder cancer.

This clonotype has a count of ten or more. This chain connects TRBV10-2 to TRBJ1-3; possibly TRBD1 for D (5 bases). Deletions cut 6 bases from V and 0 bases from J, with 12 bases between. This CDR3 has 15 residues. The germline gives CDR1 WSHSY, CDR2 SAAADI. The CDR3 sequence: CASRKGPSSGNTIYF. In nucleotides, the CDR3 is TGCGCCAGCAGGAAGGGACCGAGCTCTGGAAACACCATATATTTT.

The sample holds many counts of this clonotype. The CDR3 DNA reads as TGTGCCAGCGGCCCTCTTCGCACCGGGGAGCTGTTTTTT. Translated: CASGPLRTGELFF. The chain couples TRBV2 to TRBJ2-2, with unresolved D. This CDR3 is 13 amino acids long. V lost 8 bases and J lost 4, with 11 bases in between. From germline, CDR1 is SNHLY and CDR2 FYNNEI.

This clonotype has a count of ten or more. The chain has TRBV7-2 and TRBJ2-3; TRBD1 aligns across 7 bases. Germline values: CDR1 SGHTA, CDR2 FQGNSA. V shed 8 bases and J 1 base; nucleotides not matched to a gene: 9. The CDR3 is 15 amino acids. CDR3 DNA: TGTGCCAGCGCCCCCAAGGGGGCCGGCACAGATACGCAGTATTTT. Amino acids: CASAPKGAGTDTQYF.

The genes are TRBV7-8 and TRBJ2-1; the D call may be TRBD1 or TRBD2 (7 bases each). Germline V lookup: CDR1 SGHVS, CDR2 FQNEAQ. Trimming took 2 bases from V and 8 from J, leaving 19 bases between them. The CDR3 length is 16 residues. The CDR3 spells CASSLLGAGGRDEQFF. The DNA of the CDR3 is TGTGCCAGCAGCTTACTCGGGGCAGGGGGGAGGGATGAGCAGTTCTTC.

This clonotype has a count of ten or more. The gene calls are TRBV27 and TRBJ2-7; D may be TRBD1 (6 bases). The CDR3 runs 15 residues. The ends were cut back, 3 bases at V and 3 bases at J, with 15 bases in the middle. Germline V CDR1 and CDR2: MNHEY, SMNVEV (reference sequence). This CDR3 reads CASSLLSRGSYEQYF. The CDR3 DNA reads as TGTGCCAGCAGTTTGTTGAGTAGGGGGAGCTACGAGCAGTACTTC.

The V and J genes are TRBV5-1 and TRBJ2-3; 12 nucleotides align to TRBD2. The CDR3 totals 17 residues. CDR1 is SGHRS and CDR2 is YFSETQ in the germline V gene. J gave up 2 bases and V 0 bases, and 4 bases lay outside the gene matches. CDR3 protein: CASSLVSSGRATDTQYF. The CDR3, as DNA: TGCGCCAGCAGCTTGGTGTCTAGCGGGAGGGCCACAGATACGCAGTATTTT.

J is TRBJ1-2 and V is TRBV5-1; the D is unclear. V was clipped by 2 bases and J by 3 bases, with 11 bases between them. CDR1 and CDR2 from the germline V gene are SGHRS and YFSETQ. The CDR3 totals 14 residues. The CDR3 loop is CASSFGSLDYGYTF. DNA for the CDR3: TGCGCCAGCAGCTTTGGATCCTTGGACTATGGCTACACCTTC.

The chain recombines TRBV11-3 with TRBJ2-1; D possibly uses TRBD1 or TRBD2 (5 bases each). The germline CDR1 and CDR2 sequences are SGHNT and YENEEA. The V and J ends lost 4 bases and 7 bases respectively, with 29 bases between them. The CDR3 totals 19 residues. CDR3 sequence (DNA): TGTGCCAGCAGCTCTTCTCACATTGGCCGGGACGGGCGTAGTAATGAGCAGTTCTTC. Translation gives CASSSSHIGRDGRSNEQFF.

This chain uses TRBV9 with TRBJ1-1, with D unclear. The CDR3 has 14 amino acids. V was trimmed by 2 bases and J by 3 bases, leaving 11 bases between them. CDR1 is SGDLS and CDR2 is YYNGEE in the germline V gene. This chain's CDR3 is CASSVTEVYTEAFF. CDR3 DNA: TGTGCCAGCAGCGTTACAGAGGTTTACACTGAAGCTTTCTTT.

The V gene is TRBV12-3 or TRBV12-4, the J gene TRBJ2-3; no reliable D call. V lost 4 bases and J lost 2, with 7 bases in between. The CDR3 loop spans 13 amino acids. CDR3 sequence reads: CASSSTDTDTQYF. CDR3 bases: TGTGCCAGCAGTTCTACCGACACAGATACGCAGTATTTT.

V usage is TRBV9 and J usage is TRBJ2-2; D gene ambiguous. The CDR3 contains 14 residues. The V end lost 0 bases, the J end lost 4 bases, and 7 bases lay between the germline ends. CDR1 and CDR2 from the germline V gene are SGDLS and YYNGEE. In nucleotides, the CDR3 is TGTGCCAGCAGCGTAGATTTGACCACCGGGGAGCTGTTTTTT. Protein: CASSVDLTTGELFF.

The chain recombines TRBV19 with TRBJ2-3; D not resolved. Trimming cost V 10 bases and J 5 bases, with 10 bases left between them. CDR1 LNHDA and CDR2 SQIVND come from the germline V gene (reference sequence). This CDR3 region has 11 residues. The CDR3 is CATTSRDTQYF. For the CDR3, the DNA is TGTGCCACCACTTCGAGAGATACGCAGTATTTT.

This clonotype was counted a few times. J is TRBJ2-7 and V is TRBV3-1; a possible D gene is TRBD1 (7 bases). The CDR3 spans 14 residues. Germline V gene sequence: CDR1 LGHDT, CDR2 YNNKEL (reference sequence). V dropped 1 base and J dropped 2 bases, with 9 bases sitting between them. The CDR3 region has the DNA TGTGCCAGCAGCCAAGGGAGGGGGCCCTACGAGCAGTACTTC. Its translation: CASSQGRGPYEQYF.

This clonotype was found many times. The rearrangement uses TRBV15 and TRBJ2-5, with D possibly being TRBD1 (5 bases). The CDR3 is made up of 17 amino acids. V lost 0 bases and J lost 1, with 15 bases in between. The germline V gene has CDR1 LNHNV and CDR2 YYDKDF (reference sequence). The CDR3 DNA follows: TGTGCCACCAGCAGAGATGACGCCAGGGCAAGCCAAGAGACCCAGTACTTC. It is translated as CATSRDDARASQETQYF.

This clonotype was counted at least ten times. This chain connects TRBV29-1 to TRBJ1-1; D unclear. The length of the CDR3 is 12 residues. Germline values: CDR1 SQVTM, CDR2 ANQGSEA. The V end lost 3 bases, the J end lost 3 bases, and 8 bases lay between the germline ends. CDR3 residues: CSVEGGDTEAFF. Here the CDR3 DNA reads TGCAGCGTTGAGGGTGGGGACACTGAAGCTTTCTTT.

This clonotype came up many times. This rearrangement joins TRBV4-2 to TRBJ2-7; 10 positions agree with TRBD2. Germline trimming cut 3 bases from V and 0 bases from J; bases unmatched to any gene: 11. This CDR3 has 18 amino acids. The V gene's germline CDR1 is LGHNA and CDR2 YNFKEQ. The DNA for the CDR3 is TGTGCCAGCAGCCACCCCGGTCCTAGCGGGGGAAGCTCCTACGAGCAGTACTTC. This gives the protein CASSHPGPSGGSSYEQYF.

The chain uses TRBV10-3 and TRBJ1-5; D perhaps matches TRBD1 (6 bases). CDR3 size: 14 residues. V lost 5 bases, J lost 5 bases, and 13 bases lay in between. The germline CDR1 and CDR2 sequences are ENHRY and SYGVKD. Here the CDR3 reads CAISPGGGYQPQHF. Here the CDR3 DNA reads TGTGCCATCAGTCCTGGGGGGGGCTATCAGCCCCAGCATTTT.

V is TRBV5-1 and J is TRBJ2-2, with TRBD1 matching 8 bases. Germline values: CDR1 SGHRS, CDR2 YFSETQ. V gave up 0 bases and J gave up 2 bases; unmatched junction bases: 3. CDR3 length: 16 residues. CDR3 loop: CASSLARGLNTGELFF. CDR3 in DNA: TGCGCCAGCAGCTTGGCCAGGGGGCTTAACACCGGGGAGCTGTTTTTT.

A few counts support this clonotype. The chain combines TRBV5-1 with TRBJ2-2; TRBD2 matches at 7 bases. The germline CDR1 and CDR2 sequences are SGHRS and YFSETQ. CDR3 size: 18 residues. V was pared by 0 bases and J by 0 bases, with 8 bases of the junction left unmatched. The CDR3 region has the DNA TGCGCCAGCAGCTTGGTAACGGGGGGTCCAGCGAACACCGGGGAGCTGTTTTTT. Its protein is CASSLVTGGPANTGELFF.

This clonotype was seen at least ten times. The rearrangement links TRBV6-5 to TRBJ2-7; tentative D call: TRBD1 (5 bases). Germline CDR1 MNHEY, CDR2 SVGAGI. The CDR3 covers 15 residues. V gave up 6 bases and J gave up 4 bases, with 19 bases separating them. The CDR3 reads CASSLPRGPVYEQYF. The CDR3 coding sequence is TGTGCCAGCAGCCTACCTAGGGGTCCCGTGTACGAGCAGTACTTC.

The table lists this clonotype with many counts. The chain has TRBV18 and TRBJ2-6; D may be TRBD1 (6 bases). Germline CDR1 reads KGHSH; CDR2 reads LQKENI. Trimming removed 3 bases at V and 2 bases at J, with 14 bases between. This CDR3 comprises 17 residues. The CDR3 DNA follows: TGTGCCAGCTCACCCCTTGTCCAGGGGCCTGGGGCCAACGTCCTGACTTTC. This sequence encodes CASSPLVQGPGANVLTF.

The sample holds many counts of this clonotype. This chain joins TRBV9 and TRBJ2-2; 10 bases match TRBD2. V gave up 3 bases and J gave up 1 base; unmatched junction bases: 6. Per the germline V gene, CDR1 is SGDLS and CDR2 is YYNGEE. The CDR3 has 17 residues. CDR3 region: CASSGRSSGGNTGELFF. The CDR3 bases are TGTGCCAGCAGCGGGAGATCTAGCGGGGGGAACACCGGGGAGCTGTTTTTT. The full variable domain, with the rest looked up from reference TRBV9 and TRBJ2-2, is DSGVTQTPKHLITATGQRVTLRCSPRSGDLSVYWYQQSLDQGLQFLIQYYNGEERAKGNILERFSAQQFPDLHSELNLSSLELGDSALYFCASSGRSSGGNTGELFFGEGSRLTVL.

This clonotype was found many times. This CDR3 reads CASSFPGGATNEKLFF. CDR3 nucleotides: TGTGCCAGCAGTTTTCCCGGGGGCGCAACTAATGAAAAACTGTTTTTT. The chain uses TRBV28 and TRBJ1-4; perhaps TRBD1 as D (6 bases). Per germline, CDR1 MDHEN and CDR2 SYDVKM. The CDR3 runs to 16 residues. V shed 3 bases and J shed 0 bases, with 11 bases lying between them.

In this sample, this clonotype turned up many times. This chain joins TRBV14 and TRBJ1-1; no clear D gene. Germline assignment: CDR1 SGHDN and CDR2 FVKESK. V lost 1 base and J lost 4, with 1 base in between. The CDR3 is made up of 11 amino acids. CDR3 in DNA: TGTGCCAGCAGCCAAGTCACTGAAGCTTTCTTT. Its protein product is CASSQVTEAFF.

The rearrangement links TRBV28 to TRBJ2-3; 9 bases fit TRBD2. The CDR3 runs 16 residues. Germline V gene data show CDR1 as MDHEN and CDR2 as SYDVKM. With V trimmed by 2 bases and J by 1 base, 4 bases remained unmatched. CDR3 sequence reads: CASSLRREGRTDTQYF. As DNA, the CDR3 is TGTGCCAGCAGTTTAAGGCGGGAGGGCCGCACAGATACGCAGTATTTT. The whole variable domain, filled in from reference TRBV28 and TRBJ2-3, reads DVKVTQSSRYLVKRTGEKVFLECVQDMDHENMFWYRQDPGLGLRLIYFSYDVKMKEKGDIPEGYSVSREKKERFSLILESASTNQTSMYLCASSLRREGRTDTQYFGPGTRLTVL.

The V gene is TRBV6-6, the J gene TRBJ1-5; D gene unclear. Germline V gene sequence: CDR1 MNHNY, CDR2 SVGAGI (reference sequence). Trimming shortened V by 5 bases and J by 0 bases, and 11 bases separated the two germline ends. The CDR3 spans 15 residues. CDR3 protein: CASSISWDSNQPQHF. DNA of the CDR3: TGTGCCAGCAGTATTTCCTGGGATAGCAATCAGCCCCAGCATTTT.

The rearrangement links TRBV4-1 to TRBJ1-2; D ambiguous. V shed 0 bases and J shed 6 bases, with 14 bases lying between them. The CDR3 has 15 residues. Germline values: CDR1 MGHRA, CDR2 YSYEKL. CDR3 DNA sequence: TGCGCCAGCAGCCAAGATCGGGTCCCCGAAAATGGCTACACCTTC. Translated: CASSQDRVPENGYTF.

CDR3 protein: CASSFGTSGFYEQYF. DNA for the CDR3: TGTGCCAGCAGCTTCGGGACTAGTGGGTTCTACGAGCAGTACTTC. The rearrangement uses TRBV11-2 and TRBJ2-7; TRBD2 matches 8 bases. V shed 3 bases and J 3 bases; nucleotides not matched to a gene: 7. Germline lookup yields CDR1 SGHAT and CDR2 FQNNGV. The CDR3 is made up of 15 amino acids.

This chain links TRBV5-1 with TRBJ2-1, with D hard to call. This CDR3 region has 14 residues. Trimming took 4 bases from V and 2 from J, leaving 10 bases between them. Germline-derived CDR1 and CDR2 are SGHRS and YFSETQ. CDR3 residues: CASSGVGTYNEQFF. The CDR3 bases are TGCGCCAGCAGCGGTGTGGGGACCTACAATGAGCAGTTCTTC.